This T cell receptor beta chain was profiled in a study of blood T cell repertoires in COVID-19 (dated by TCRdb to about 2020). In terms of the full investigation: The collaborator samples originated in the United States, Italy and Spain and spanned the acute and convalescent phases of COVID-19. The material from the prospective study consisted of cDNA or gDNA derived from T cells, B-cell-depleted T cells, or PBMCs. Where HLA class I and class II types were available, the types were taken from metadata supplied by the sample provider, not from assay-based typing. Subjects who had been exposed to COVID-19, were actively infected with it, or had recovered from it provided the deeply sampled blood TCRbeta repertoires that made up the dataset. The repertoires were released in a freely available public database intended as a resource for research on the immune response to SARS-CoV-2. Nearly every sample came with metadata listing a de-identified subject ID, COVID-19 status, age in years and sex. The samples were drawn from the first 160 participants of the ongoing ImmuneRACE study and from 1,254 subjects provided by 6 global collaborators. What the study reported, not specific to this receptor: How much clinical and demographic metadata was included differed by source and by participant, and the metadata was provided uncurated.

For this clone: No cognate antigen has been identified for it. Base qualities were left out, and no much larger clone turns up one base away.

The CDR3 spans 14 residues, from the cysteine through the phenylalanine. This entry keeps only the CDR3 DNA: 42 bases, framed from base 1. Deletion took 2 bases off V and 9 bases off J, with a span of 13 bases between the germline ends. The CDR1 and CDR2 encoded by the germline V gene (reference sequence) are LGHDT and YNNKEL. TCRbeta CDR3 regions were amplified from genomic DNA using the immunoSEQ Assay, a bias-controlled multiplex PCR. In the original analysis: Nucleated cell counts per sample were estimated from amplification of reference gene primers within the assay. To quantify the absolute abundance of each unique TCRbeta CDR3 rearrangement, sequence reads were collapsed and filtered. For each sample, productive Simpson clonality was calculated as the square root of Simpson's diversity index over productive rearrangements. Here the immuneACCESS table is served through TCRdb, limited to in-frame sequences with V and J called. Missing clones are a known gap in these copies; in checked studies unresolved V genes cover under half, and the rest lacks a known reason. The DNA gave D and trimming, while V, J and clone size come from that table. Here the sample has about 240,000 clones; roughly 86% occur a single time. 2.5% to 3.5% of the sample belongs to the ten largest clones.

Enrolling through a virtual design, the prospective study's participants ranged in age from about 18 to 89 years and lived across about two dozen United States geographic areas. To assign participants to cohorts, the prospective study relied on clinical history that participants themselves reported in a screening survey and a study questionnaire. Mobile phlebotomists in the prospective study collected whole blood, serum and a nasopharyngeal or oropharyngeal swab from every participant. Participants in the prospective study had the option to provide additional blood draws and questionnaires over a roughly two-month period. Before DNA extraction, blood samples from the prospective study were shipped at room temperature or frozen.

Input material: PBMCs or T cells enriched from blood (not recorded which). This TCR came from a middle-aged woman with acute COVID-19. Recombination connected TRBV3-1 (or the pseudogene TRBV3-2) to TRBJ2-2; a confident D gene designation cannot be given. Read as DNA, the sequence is TGTGCCAGCAGCCAACCCGGAGAGGTCAGGGAGCTGTTTTTT. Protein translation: CASSQPGEVRELFF.